Below are 7 T cell receptor beta chains sequenced from a single sample in a study of blood T cell repertoires in COVID-19 (TCRdb year 2020). Libraries were made using the immunoSEQ multiplex PCR assay. In TCRdb, the immuneACCESS table is reduced to in-frame sequences with V and J assigned. These tables do not hold every clone; where another copy was compared, an unresolved V gene accounts for under half, and the others remain unexplained. The sample contains 95,000 to 100,000 clones, over 80% of them found a single time. Around a sixth of the sample lies in the top ten. The sequencing input was peripheral blood. The receptors stem from a man over 45 with acute or convalescent COVID-19.

The genes are TRBV19 and TRBJ1-3; no firm D call. The V gene's germline CDR1 is LNHDA and CDR2 SQIVND (reference sequence). This CDR3 contains 12 residues. Trimming left V 3 bases short and J 3 bases short, with 3 bases between. The CDR3 region is CASSIYGNTIYF. CDR3 in DNA: TGTGCCAGTAGTATTTATGGAAACACCATATATTTT.

The rearrangement joins TRBV27 to TRBJ1-4, with D possibly matching TRBD1 (5 bases). Germline values: CDR1 MNHEY, CDR2 SMNVEV (reference sequence). Trimming shortened V by 6 bases and J by 2 bases, and 10 bases separated the two germline ends. This CDR3 has 14 residues. The CDR3 reads CASRRDVTNEKLFF. The CDR3 DNA reads as TGTGCCAGCAGGCGGGACGTTACTAATGAAAAACTGTTTTTT. The full variable domain, rest sourced from reference TRBV27 and TRBJ1-4, is EAQVTQNPRYLITVTGKKLTVTCSQNMNHEYMSWYRQDPGLGLRQIYYSMNVEVTDKGDVPEGYKVSRKEKRNFPLILESPSPNQTSLYFCASRRDVTNEKLFFGSGTQLSVL.

The rearrangement links TRBV7-9 to TRBJ2-7, with TRBD1 as a possible D gene (6 bases). The CDR3 length is 15 residues. Germline lookup yields CDR1 SEHNR and CDR2 FQNEAQ (reference sequence). V dropped 3 bases and J dropped 3 bases, with 15 bases sitting between them. CDR3 coding DNA: TGTGCCAGCAGCTTGTGGGGGCTTGGGGACTACGAGCAGTACTTC. Translated: CASSLWGLGDYEQYF.

The V call is TRBV3-1 (or the pseudogene TRBV3-2), the J call TRBJ1-1; D unresolved. The CDR3 covers 14 residues. Germline V gene lookup returns CDR1 LGHDT and CDR2 YNNKEL (reference sequence). Between the trimmed V and J ends, which lost 0 bases and 8 bases, there was a span of 13 bases. CDR3 bases: TGTGCCAGCAGCCAAGATGGCGGGGTAGGAGAAGCTTTCTTT. Translation: CASSQDGGVGEAFF.

The chain joins TRBV6-2 or TRBV6-3 to TRBJ1-5; D might be TRBD1 (6 bases). The germline CDR1 and CDR2 sequences are MNHEY and SVGEGT. The V end lost 4 bases, the J end lost 6 bases, and 13 bases lay between the germline ends. CDR3 length equals 14 residues. CDR3 loop: CASSSTGNFQPQHF. In DNA, the CDR3 is TGTGCCAGCAGTTCTACAGGGAATTTTCAGCCCCAGCATTTT.

CDR3 sequence reads: CASRAIRGYTF. The CDR3 DNA follows: TGTGCCAGCAGAGCCATTCGGGGCTACACCTTC. V and J are TRBV6-5 and TRBJ1-2; no firm D call. CDR1 and CDR2 (germline): MNHEY, SVGAGI. CDR3 length: 11 amino acids. The V end was cut by 6 bases, the J end by 8 bases, with 10 bases between.

The chain recombines TRBV6-5 with TRBJ1-1, with D perhaps TRBD1 (5 bases). This CDR3 comprises 16 residues. CDR1 and CDR2 (germline): MNHEY, SVGAGI. Trimming left V 0 bases short and J 4 bases short, with 15 bases between. CDR3 amino acids: CASSYSRGIAITEAFF. In DNA, the CDR3 is TGTGCCAGCAGTTACTCTAGGGGCATTGCAATCACTGAAGCTTTCTTT.